This T cell receptor (beta chain) was identified during a study of T cell responses to AZD1222 COVID-19 vaccine. Findings and caveats of the study: Donors, mostly white British, included more females; clonal diversity was possibly underestimated. Spike was spanned by vaccine-associated CD4 TCRs, with dominance at 160-218 and 743-854. Sampled repertoires all dated from after the peak T cell response. The study identified only six AZD1222 recipients as seropositive at baseline.

In regard to this clone: Its antigen remains unknown.

Per the germline V gene, CDR1 is MNHEY and CDR2 is SVGAGI. CDR3 length equals 16 residues. V shed 0 bases, J shed 5 bases, and the junction held 3 bases outside the gene matches. Generated by immunoSEQ multiplex PCR, the TCRdb table keeps only in-frame clones and is missing some. The data show roughly 150,000 clones, with about 90% seen just once and approximately 1.6% held by the top ten. The receptor was derived from an adult who received the AZD1222 COVID-19 vaccine. V and J are TRBV6-5 and TRBJ2-2; 10 bases are a match to TRBD2. The sequencing used peripheral blood, collected 28 days after the second AZD1222 dose. The CDR3 protein is CASSYSPSGRTGELFF. CDR3 nucleotides: TGTGCCAGCAGTTACTCCCCTAGCGGGAGAACCGGGGAGCTGTTTTTT.